This section outlines one T cell receptor beta chain sequence together with its context. The antigen it recognizes is unknown. No much larger clone is present one base from it, and per-base qualities are unavailable. Libraries came from 5' RACE. TCRdb records Illumina HiSeq 2000 as the sequencer. Template switching added a universal primer binding site, and the final cDNA carried a unique molecular identifier that allowed TCR cDNA molecules to be counted accurately. Specific primers in the conserved constant-segment region were used to synthesize first-strand cDNA for TCR alpha and beta chains. To control for contamination, each cDNA library was double barcoded with a SMART-Mk sample barcode plus Illumina barcodes. Two successive PCR steps introduced TruSeq adapter sequences along with Illumina sample barcodes. The Illumina HiSeq platform was used with custom primers to sequence TCR alpha and beta cDNA libraries. The original pipeline was this. MiGEC was used to process raw reads and extract unique molecular identifiers, and MiXCR was used to find CDR3 positions. Recombination models were inferred per individual with the repgenHMM and IGoR tools using an EM algorithm. The tcR package in R was used for shared clonotype analysis, with sharing normalized by the product of cloneset sizes. Out-of-frame nonproductive sequences were analyzed to study raw recombination free of thymic and clonal selection effects. TCRdb reworked the public reads: Q25 trimming with fastp, MiXCR clone assembly, productive beta chains retained. A single entry per CDR3 protein holds the most common genes and DNA from its merged rows. The V and J calls were not made by the authors but by TCRdb's processing. A total of 500,000 to 700,000 distinct CDR3 sequences appear in this sample, about 7.1% of them only once. The ten biggest clones cover around 1.6% of the sample.

Every donor was a healthy Caucasian. The twin cohort consisted of three pairs of female monozygotic twins, all aged about 18 to 29 years. RNA for TCR libraries was isolated from peripheral blood mononuclear cells. V is reduced by 0 bases and J by 4 bases, leaving a spacing of 12 bases between them. The CDR3, from cysteine to phenylalanine, totals 15 residues. Only the CDR3 part of the read is kept: 45 bases, read in frame from the first base. Sequences SGDLS (CDR1) and YYNGEE (CDR2) are obtained from the germline V gene. This sample is drawn from a study of identical twins (dated by TCRdb to about 2016). Concerning the study at large: To test whether fetal clonotypes persist, this study deep-sequenced TCR alpha and beta repertoires from monozygotic twins, from unrelated adults of various ages, and from cord blood. To rule out contamination, the twin experiments were replicated at different times with different library preparation protocols.

The study at large found these results: Out-of-frame TCR alpha sequences shared between twins showed an excess of low generation-probability sequences compared with coincidental sharing between unrelated individuals. Fewer insertions were carried by abundant cord blood beta clonotypes; a weaker similar trend was observed in young adult naive repertoires, while no such trend was observed in memory repertoires. In monozygotic twins, out-of-frame TCR alpha sharing was systematically underestimated by recombination models, although the models agreed with sharing between unrelated individuals. Excess twin sharing in beta out-of-frame sequences was weaker because fewer shared sequences lowered the signal-to-noise ratio. Invariant T cells such as MAIT and iNKT could partly confound zero-insertion analyses, though diverse VJ usage argued against this for most clonotypes. Because the same donors could not be followed over many years, the conclusions relied on cross-sectional statistical analysis.

These data were also reused for a study on yellow fever vaccine responses in identical twins. That second publication adds: According to the authors, in identical twins the way T cells responded to vaccination appeared partly convergent and partly personalized. In identical twins, the study followed T cell clones that responded to the vaccine with precision.

The TCR was taken from a woman in her late teens or twenties in good health. Input material: PBMCs. The chain joins TRBV9 to TRBJ2-3; confidence is insufficient to name the D gene. The DNA reads TGTGCCAGCAGCGTAGCCAAGACTCTCCCAGATACGCAGTATTTT. Translated, this is CASSVAKTLPDTQYF.